Below, one T cell receptor (beta chain) is given with its context. Its antigen is unidentified. At least one PBMC sample before ART and at least two after were required. Researchers ran immunoSEQ v3.0 at survey level. The data were produced by immunoSEQ multiplex PCR, yet TCRdb's version contains in-frame clones alone and is incomplete. The data show roughly 17,000 clones, 77% seen once. The ends lost 6 bases at V and 4 bases at J; junction bases unmatched: 12. The CDR3 is 16 amino acids. Germline V gives CDR1 SEHNR, CDR2 FQNEAQ (reference sequence). The sample comes from a study of long-term antiretroviral therapy in people with HIV. Study-wide results and limits: Control repertoires displayed wider CDR3 length ranges than the HIV repertoires. Diversity measured after ART increased yet remained under transplant donor controls.

This sequence originates from a man in his forties or fifties with HIV. The material sequenced was unsorted PBMCs, taken 2.1 years after starting antiretroviral therapy. J is TRBJ2-3 and V is TRBV7-9, with TRBD2 identical over 8 bases. The CDR3 DNA sequence: TGTGCCAGCAGTCCCGGCACCGGGGGGGCCGCAGATACGCAGTATTTT. Encoded protein: CASSPGTGGAADTQYF.